The rows below give T cell receptor beta chains drawn from one sample of a study of blood T cell repertoires in COVID-19. This table comes from immunoSEQ multiplex PCR, and its TCRdb copy is limited to in-frame clones, with some not included. The table records about 220,000 clones, around 84% of them present only once. Material for sequencing was peripheral blood. The source of these receptors is a human donor in a cohort sampled during active COVID-19. Both conserved end residues are part of each CDR3. D genes are given only for firm matches. Size is omitted from some rows. Given values are once, few, many or a class for expanded clones.

d_call	j_call	v_call	clone_size	cdr3_aa	cdr3_nt
NA	TRBJ2-5	TRBV18	NA	CASSFGQEGETQYF	TGTGCCAGCTCTTTCGGACAGGAGGGTGAGACCCAGTACTTC
NA	TRBJ1-4	TRBV5-5	NA	CASSTDSGTTNF	TGTGCCAGCAGCACGGACAGTGGGACCACTAATTTT
NA	TRBJ2-7	TRBV5-6	NA	CASSATAGAGEQYF	TGTGCCAGCAGCGCCACGGCGGGGGCGGGAGAGCAGTACTTC
NA	TRBJ2-2	TRBV6-2/TRBV6-3	NA	CASSYEGVAGELFF	TGTGCCAGCAGTTACGAAGGGGTTGCCGGGGAGCTGTTTTTT
NA	TRBJ2-1	TRBV7-6	once	CASSLGYFDEQFF	TGTGCCAGCAGCTTAGGCTATTTTGATGAGCAGTTCTTC
TRBD1	TRBJ1-2	TRBV7-8	few	CASTPTRGQAPNYGYTF	TGTGCCAGCACCCCAACAAGGGGACAGGCCCCTAACTATGGCTACACCTTC
NA	TRBJ2-1	TRBV29-1	NA	CSVEVLLAVYNEQFF	TGCAGCGTTGAAGTTCTGTTAGCGGTTTACAATGAGCAGTTCTTC
TRBD1	TRBJ2-7	TRBV6-6	NA	CASSYEGQGSHEQYF	TGTGCCAGCAGTTACGAGGGACAGGGATCCCACGAGCAGTACTTC
TRBD2	TRBJ2-7	TRBV5-1	NA	CASSLGLAGVYEQYF	TGCGCCAGCAGCTTAGGACTAGCGGGTGTCTACGAGCAGTACTTC
TRBD2	TRBJ2-3	TRBV5-4	once	CASSLPGTRTDTQYF	TGTGCCAGCAGCCTCCCCGGGACTAGAACAGATACGCAGTATTTT
TRBD2	TRBJ2-1	TRBV27	NA	CASSLSGTSSNEQFF	TGTGCCAGCAGTTTAAGTGGGACTAGCAGTAATGAGCAGTTCTTC
NA	TRBJ1-5	TRBV2	few	CASLADSNQPQHF	TGTGCCAGCTTAGCAGATAGCAATCAGCCCCAGCATTTT
NA	TRBJ2-7	TRBV19	NA	CASSRDSSYEQYF	TGTGCCAGTAGCCGCGATAGCTCCTACGAGCAGTACTTC
NA	TRBJ2-1	TRBV6-6	NA	CASSYPGQRANEQFF	TGTGCCAGCAGTTACCCGGGACAAAGGGCCAATGAGCAGTTCTTC
NA	TRBJ1-4	TRBV5-1	NA	CASASLDSNEKLFF	TGCGCCAGCGCCTCCTTGGACAGTAATGAAAAACTGTTTTTT
TRBD2	TRBJ2-1	TRBV19	few	CASSISAGVGEQFF	TGTGCCAGTAGTATAAGTGCGGGAGTTGGTGAGCAGTTCTTC
NA	TRBJ1-6	TRBV3-1/TRBV3-2	NA	CASSQGGGDSPLHF	TGTGCCAGCAGCCAGGGGGGGGGTGACTCACCCCTCCACTTT
TRBD2	TRBJ2-3	TRBV28	once	CASIPGGRLTDTQYF	TGTGCCAGCATACCGGGCGGGAGACTCACAGATACGCAGTATTTT
TRBD1	TRBJ2-3	TRBV24-1	NA	CATSGGARDRQSTDTQYF	TGTGCCACCAGTGGGGGAGCGAGGGACAGACAGAGCACAGATACGCAGTATTTT
NA	TRBJ2-2	TRBV28	once	CASSFTAVRELFF	TGTGCCAGCAGTTTTACCGCAGTCCGGGAGCTGTTTTTT
NA	TRBJ2-5	TRBV3-1/TRBV3-2	NA	CASSPEYDQETQYF	TGTGCCAGCAGCCCCGAGTACGACCAAGAGACCCAGTACTTC
NA	TRBJ2-3	TRBV16	NA	CASSQLKGGTDTQYF	TGTGCCAGCAGTCAATTGAAGGGGGGCACAGATACGCAGTATTTT
NA	TRBJ1-2	TRBV28	NA	CASSLAGDISSSYGYTF	TGTGCCAGCAGTTTAGCGGGCGACATATCCTCTAGCTATGGCTACACCTTC
TRBD2	TRBJ2-3	TRBV6-4	NA	CASSDEASGGASDTQYF	TGTGCCAGCAGTGACGAAGCTAGCGGGGGGGCGTCAGATACGCAGTATTTT
NA	TRBJ2-7	TRBV27	NA	CASKTGNNYEQYF	TGTGCCAGCAAAACAGGGAATAACTACGAGCAGTACTTC
TRBD1	TRBJ1-2	TRBV30	NA	CAWSAGTGRANYGYTF	TGTGCCTGGAGTGCCGGGACAGGGCGAGCTAACTATGGCTACACCTTC
TRBD2	TRBJ2-7	TRBV3-1/TRBV3-2	NA	CASSQGAGTSYEQYF	TGTGCCAGCAGCCAAGGGGCCGGGACTAGCTACGAGCAGTACTTC
NA	TRBJ1-2	TRBV24-1	NA	CATSDFGQGRPGGYTF	TGTGCCACCAGTGATTTCGGGCAGGGGCGCCCGGGGGGCTACACCTTC
NA	TRBJ2-3	TRBV2	NA	CASSADSASTDTQYF	TGTGCCAGCAGTGCGGATAGCGCTAGCACAGATACGCAGTATTTT
NA	TRBJ2-1	TRBV11-2	NA	CASSLFQTYNEQFF	TGTGCCAGCAGCTTGTTTCAGACATACAATGAGCAGTTCTTC
NA	TRBJ2-4	TRBV28	NA	CASRPSGERNIQYF	TGTGCCAGCAGACCTAGTGGGGAGAGAAACATTCAGTACTTC
NA	TRBJ1-5	TRBV9	NA	CASSAAGQINQPQHF	TGTGCCAGCAGCGCCGCAGGACAGATCAATCAGCCCCAGCATTTT
TRBD2	TRBJ2-1	TRBV7-2	NA	CASSGTRGNEQFF	TGTGCCAGCAGCGGGACTAGGGGGAATGAGCAGTTCTTC
NA	TRBJ1-2	TRBV10-3	NA	CAIKSQGTANYGYTF	TGTGCCATCAAATCACAGGGAACAGCTAACTATGGCTACACCTTC
NA	TRBJ2-2	TRBV3-1/TRBV3-2	NA	CASSLGLGNTGELFF	TGTGCCAGCAGCCTGGGACTCGGGAACACCGGGGAGCTGTTTTTT
NA	TRBJ2-3	TRBV28	NA	CASSSGLSLTDTQYF	TGTGCCAGCAGTTCGGGGTTAAGCCTCACAGATACGCAGTATTTT
NA	TRBJ2-7	TRBV6-1	NA	CASSEMPPGVSYEQYF	TGTGCCAGCAGTGAAATGCCCCCAGGGGTTTCCTACGAGCAGTACTTC
NA	TRBJ1-1	TRBV2	NA	CASTTIGRNTEAFF	TGTGCCAGCACCACTATCGGGAGGAACACTGAAGCTTTCTTT
TRBD2	TRBJ2-3	TRBV5-4	NA	CASSSRASGPQRGGTDTQYF	TGTGCCAGCAGCTCTAGGGCTAGCGGGCCCCAGAGGGGAGGCACAGATACGCAGTATTTT
TRBD1	TRBJ1-2	TRBV11-2	NA	CASSFGTGSNYGYTF	TGTGCCAGCAGCTTCGGGACAGGAAGTAACTATGGCTACACCTTC
TRBD1	TRBJ1-2	TRBV5-6	few	CASSLRQGAVAYTF	TGTGCCAGCAGCTTGCGACAGGGGGCCGTGGCCTACACCTTC
NA	TRBJ1-5	TRBV2	NA	CASTGEGQPNQPQHF	TGTGCCAGCACGGGGGAGGGGCAGCCCAATCAGCCCCAGCATTTT
NA	TRBJ1-2	TRBV20-1	NA	CSASPRTVGGGYTF	TGCAGTGCTAGTCCTCGGACTGTTGGTGGTGGCTACACCTTC
NA	TRBJ2-4	TRBV19	NA	CASTSGLAKNIQYF	TGTGCCAGTACCTCGGGACTGGCCAAAAACATTCAGTACTTC
NA	TRBJ1-5	TRBV6-1	NA	CASSEGGVSQPQHF	TGTGCCAGCAGTGAGGGGGGGGTTAGTCAGCCCCAGCATTTT
TRBD1	TRBJ1-4	TRBV19	NA	CASRRGQKNEKLFF	TGTGCCAGTAGGCGGGGACAGAAGAATGAAAAACTGTTTTTT
TRBD2	TRBJ2-5	TRBV24-1	NA	CATSDLRGGAGESETQYF	TGTGCCACCAGTGATTTAAGGGGAGGGGCGGGAGAGAGTGAGACCCAGTACTTC
TRBD1	TRBJ2-3	TRBV5-4	once	CASSLGGDRGKDTQYF	TGTGCCAGCAGCTTGGGCGGGGACAGGGGCAAAGATACGCAGTATTTT
TRBD2	TRBJ2-1	TRBV5-4	NA	CASSIGTSGPSSYNEQFF	TGTGCCAGCAGCATCGGGACTAGCGGGCCTAGCTCCTACAATGAGCAGTTCTTC
NA	TRBJ2-2	TRBV28	once	CASTGSAGELFF	TGTGCCAGCACGGGTAGCGCCGGGGAGCTGTTTTTT
TRBD1	TRBJ2-2	TRBV6-1	few	CASSESFDRGNTGELFF	TGTGCCAGCAGTGAATCGTTTGACAGGGGGAACACCGGGGAGCTGTTTTTT
TRBD1	TRBJ1-6	TRBV2	once	CAGTTGGNSPLHF	TGTGCCGGGACGACAGGGGGAAATTCACCCCTCCACTTT
NA	TRBJ1-5	TRBV19	NA	CASSIDNGVNQPQHF	TGTGCCAGTAGTATAGATAACGGGGTTAATCAGCCCCAGCATTTT
NA	TRBJ2-7	TRBV24-1	NA	CATSEAGLNEQYF	TGTGCCACCAGTGAGGCAGGGCTGAACGAGCAGTACTTC
TRBD1	TRBJ1-2	TRBV7-8	NA	CASSFDRVHGYTF	TGTGCCAGCAGCTTTGACAGGGTCCATGGCTACACCTTC